The clone carrying this T cell receptor (beta chain) was counted a single time. In germline, CDR1 is GTSNPN, CDR2 SVGIG (reference sequence). V lost 2 bases, J lost 5 bases, and 7 bases lay in between. The CDR3 loop spans 13 amino acids. This sample is drawn from a study of blood T cell repertoires in COVID-19. Study overall: Spain, Italy and the United States supplied samples that represented acute and convalescent COVID-19.

Source study methods: Nucleated cell number was recorded as an estimate derived from reference gene primer amplification. Generated by immunoSEQ multiplex PCR, the TCRdb table keeps only in-frame clones and is missing some. The V and J calls and clone size are taken from that table; D and trimming were inferred from the DNA. This table holds 120,000 to 150,000 clones, roughly 85% found once. Sequencing input: peripheral blood. This TCR came from a man in his fifties or sixties with acute or convalescent COVID-19. The chain links TRBV30 to TRBJ1-6; D ambiguous. This CDR3 is CAWSYSNNSPLHF. DNA for the CDR3: TGTGCCTGGAGTTACAGCAATAATTCACCCCTCCACTTT.